This record looks at one TCR beta chain sequence and its context. Its cognate antigen is unknown. This record comes from a study of cytomegalovirus exposure and HLA in healthy donors. TCRdb's table, derived via immunoSEQ multiplex PCR, lists solely in-frame clones and lacks some. The sample yields roughly 150,000 clones, about 89% seen once. Notes on the study in general: Subsequent analysis of the 120 or so validation repertoires found a tendency for first-cohort TCR clusters to co-occur.

The clonotype was recovered from a man younger than 35 in good health and CMV-seronegative. Sequencing input: PBMCs.

CDR3 loop: CASSLDSNNQPQHF. DNA of the CDR3: TGTGCCAGCAGCTTGGACAGTAACAATCAGCCCCAGCATTTT. The chain links TRBV11-2 to TRBJ1-5; D possibly corresponds to TRBD1 (6 bases). V lost 3 bases, J lost 3 bases, and 9 bases lay in between. Germline CDR1 and CDR2: SGHAT and FQNNGV. The CDR3 consists of 14 residues.